One sample yielded the 13 T cell receptor beta chains listed below, sequenced in a study of long-term antiretroviral therapy in people with HIV. immunoSEQ v3.0 was run at survey level. TCRdb's table, derived via immunoSEQ multiplex PCR, lists solely in-frame clones and lacks some. The sample shows around 15,000 clones, about 86% of them seen only once. The sequences come from unsorted PBMCs, collected 0.1 years after starting antiretroviral therapy. These receptors were collected from a man aged 18 to 29 with HIV.

This chain uses TRBV5-6 with TRBJ1-5; the D gene is possibly TRBD1 (5 bases). The CDR3 contains 13 residues. V dropped 4 bases and J dropped 6 bases, with 11 bases sitting between them. CDR1 is SGHDT, CDR2 YYEEEE, per germline. In nucleotides, the CDR3 is TGTGCCAGCAGCCCCGCTGGGGCTCAGCCCCAGCATTTT. It specifies CASSPAGAQPQHF.

This chain connects TRBV6-6 to TRBJ1-5; TRBD1 is a possible D gene (5 bases). Germline V CDR1 and CDR2: MNHNY, SVGAGI (reference sequence). The CDR3 length is 15 residues. Trimming removed 6 bases from V and 3 bases from J, with 15 bases in between. CDR3 in amino acids: CASRATTGLNQPQHF. The CDR3 coding sequence is TGTGCCAGCAGGGCAACCACAGGACTCAATCAGCCCCAGCATTTT.

The table lists this clone with a count of one. The chain uses TRBV7-9 and TRBJ2-3; D might be TRBD2 (5 bases). Germline V gene sequence: CDR1 SEHNR, CDR2 FQNEAQ (reference sequence). The CDR3 sequence is 15 residues long. Trimming cost V 2 bases and J 3 bases, with 12 bases left between them. CDR3 protein: CASSLTMGSTDTQYF. CDR3 DNA: TGTGCCAGCAGCTTAACTATGGGGAGTACAGATACGCAGTATTTT.

CDR3 DNA sequence: TGTGCCAGCAGCTTGGTCAGCTACGACTATGGCTACACCTTC. The encoded protein is CASSLVSYDYGYTF. This chain connects TRBV5-8 to TRBJ1-2; D not certain. Trimming took off 0 bases at V and 3 bases at J, with 9 bases between the two ends. This CDR3 has 14 residues. Germline V CDR1 and CDR2: SGHTS, YDEGEE.

In regard to this clone: A read error may produce the germline difference seen at one junction end. The V gene is TRBV19, the J gene TRBJ2-2, with unresolved D. The CDR3 is 11 amino acids. Germline CDR1 and CDR2: LNHDA and SQIVND (reference sequence). The CDR3, as DNA: TGTGCCAGTAGCATAGCCGGGGAGCTGTTTTTT. Translation gives CASSIAGELFF.

This clone was seen more than once but under ten times. This chain links TRBV11-3 with TRBJ1-5; D gene ambiguous. The V end was cut by 1 base, the J end by 11 bases, with 9 bases between. Germline V CDR1 and CDR2: SGHNT, YENEEA. CDR3 length: 12 amino acids. The CDR3 sequence is CASSLGPEAQHF. The CDR3 nucleotides are TGTGCCAGCAGCTTAGGTCCCGAAGCCCAGCATTTT.

The chain has TRBV19 and TRBJ2-7, with 7 nucleotides matching TRBD2. V dropped 6 bases and J dropped 3; count of bases not matched to a gene: 14. Germline V gives CDR1 LNHDA, CDR2 SQIVND (reference sequence). CDR3 length equals 16 residues. CDR3 DNA sequence: TGTGCCAGTAGCGAAAGCAGCGGGAATCGGGTCTACGAGCAGTACTTC. It yields the protein CASSESSGNRVYEQYF.

The V and J genes are TRBV27 and TRBJ2-2; 8 bases are shared with TRBD1. After removal of 3 bases from V and 7 bases from J, the junction contained 7 bases not matched to a gene. CDR1 MNHEY and CDR2 SMNVEV come from the germline V gene (reference sequence). This CDR3 has 15 residues. As DNA, the CDR3 is TGTGCCAGCAGTTTTTCAGGGGGCGCGGGCGGGGAGCTGTTTTTT. Translation gives CASSFSGGAGGELFF.

The rearrangement uses TRBV9 and TRBJ2-3; maybe TRBD1 (5 bases). CDR3 size: 15 residues. Germline-derived CDR1 and CDR2 are SGDLS and YYNGEE. Trimming took 0 bases from V and 2 from J, leaving 10 bases between them. The DNA for the CDR3 is TGTGCCAGCAGCGTAGGGGGCAGGGACACAGATACGCAGTATTTT. This translates into CASSVGGRDTDTQYF.

V is TRBV7-8 and J is TRBJ2-5; D perhaps matches TRBD2 (5 bases). The ends were cut back, 3 bases at V and 4 bases at J, with 12 bases in the middle. Germline CDR1 SGHVS, CDR2 FQNEAQ. The CDR3 length is 14 residues. The CDR3 nucleotides read TGTGCCAGCAGCTTGTCCGCGGCGGGAGAGACCCAGTACTTC. It translates to CASSLSAAGETQYF. The entire variable domain, with the rest obtained from reference TRBV7-8 and TRBJ2-5, is as follows: GAGVSQSPRYKVAKRGQDVALRCDPISGHVSLFWYQQALGQGPEFLTYFQNEAQLDKSGLPSDRFFAERPEGSVSTLKIQRTQQEDSAVYLCASSLSAAGETQYFGPGTRLLVL.

The chain carries TRBV5-8 and TRBJ2-2; D unclear. Trimming took off 4 bases at V and 4 bases at J, with 8 bases between the two ends. The CDR3 has 13 amino acids. Germline loops: CDR1 SGHTS, CDR2 YDEGEE. The CDR3 loop is CASSPHPTGELFF. The DNA for the CDR3 is TGTGCCAGCAGCCCTCACCCCACCGGGGAGCTGTTTTTT.

J is TRBJ1-1 and V is TRBV18, with TRBD1 as a possible D gene (6 bases). Germline CDR1 KGHSH, CDR2 LQKENI. V was clipped by 3 bases and J by 5 bases, with 13 bases between them. The length of the CDR3 is 14 residues. The CDR3, as DNA: TGTGCCAGCTCACCGGCGGGGGCGGCGACTGAAGCTTTCTTT. It specifies CASSPAGAATEAFF.

V and J are TRBV5-5 and TRBJ2-3; tentatively, D is TRBD2 (5 bases). CDR1 and CDR2 (germline): SGHKS, YYEKEE (reference sequence). V lost 4 bases and J lost 14, with 14 bases in between. There are 11 residues in the CDR3. CDR3 amino acids: CASSLGNWVYF. Written as DNA, the CDR3 is TGTGCCAGCAGCCTCGGGAATTGGGTGTATTTT.